This TCR beta chain was recovered during a study of Ad26.COV2.S vaccination and SARS-CoV-2 variants. This table comes from immunoSEQ multiplex PCR, and its TCRdb copy is limited to in-frame clones, with some not included. The sample records roughly 700,000 clones, roughly 90% being singletons. The CDR3 has 16 residues. Per germline, CDR1 KGHSH and CDR2 LQKENI. The V segment lost 6 bases and the J segment 2 bases; nucleotides outside the gene matches: 8. The treatment denotes: over 15 received Ad26.COV2.S at low or high dose, single or two shots; roughly five received placebo; per-sample allocation not given. It was on day 63 after the first vaccine or placebo injection that samples were taken.

This TCR derives from a person between 18 and 60 years old who received the Ad26.COV2.S COVID-19 vaccine or a placebo. The rearrangement links TRBV18 to TRBJ1-5; TRBD1 aligns across 9 bases. The sample was peripheral blood, taken in a trial of Ad26.COV2.S vaccine versus placebo. The CDR3 here is CASSQQGAGGNQPQHF. CDR3 DNA: TGTGCCAGCTCGCAACAGGGGGCTGGGGGCAATCAGCCCCAGCATTTT.